This T cell receptor beta chain was captured in a study of vaccination and CD4 T cells after COVID-19. Background on the study: The convalescents were made up of six males and four females, two of whom were Hispanic. Investigators drew the post-COVID samples a median 101 days after diagnosis, with a range of 35 to 161. Overall study findings and caveats: Sampling was limited to relatively few convalescent patients, with no early post-infection timepoints studied.

The Oncomine TCR Beta short-read assay sequenced DNA from cultured CD4+ T cells. Genomic DNA from cultured CD4+ T cells was extracted. Using its own MiXCR run on the PCR reads, TCRdb lists one record per CDR3 protein. The table has some 14,000 distinct CDR3 sequences, roughly two fifths seen once. The CDR3 is 13 amino acids. Trimming removed 3 bases from V and 2 bases from J, with 5 bases in between. As for treatment: roughly nine-day PBMC culture with coronavirus spike peptide pools or control peptides (ViraFEST assay). With regard to this clonotype: Its antigen is not identified.

The chain recombines TRBV12-3 or TRBV12-4 with TRBJ1-5; D not certain. The receptor comes from a human donor who had recovered from COVID-19. Sequencing input: CD4+ T cells from blood, cultured in vitro. The CDR3 coding sequence is TGTGCCAGCAGTTTGCCAGGCAATCAGCCCCAGCATTTT. This encodes CASSLPGNQPQHF.